These T cell receptor beta chains were read from a single sample in a study of cytomegalovirus exposure and HLA in healthy donors. TCRdb's table, derived via immunoSEQ multiplex PCR, lists solely in-frame clones and lacks some. This sample carries around 300,000 clones, 87% of them seen once, and the ten largest clones take 0.95% to 1.5%. Sequenced: PBMCs. All receptors derive from a woman aged 25 to 45 in good health and CMV-seropositive. CDR3s include the opening cysteine and the closing phenylalanine or tryptophan. D genes are given only for firm matches. Not all rows give a size; the values are once, few, many and, for expanded clones, a class.

>-|TRBJ2-7|16|-|TRBV13
TGTGCCAGCAGCTCCCCCGGGGAAAAAAGAAACTACGAGCAGTACTTC
CASSSPGEKRNYEQYF
>TRBD2|TRBJ2-7|15|-|TRBV4-3
TGCGCCAGCAGCCAATATGGACTAGCGGGGGACGAGCAGTACTTC
CASSQYGLAGDEQYF
>TRBD1|TRBJ1-6|16|few|TRBV6-6
TGTGCCAGCACCCCGGGACAGGGGGCGAGCAATTCACCCCTCCACTTT
CASTPGQGASNSPLHF
>TRBD1|TRBJ1-1|17|once|TRBV11-1
TGTGCCAGCAGCTTAGGGGGACAGACACTCAAGAACACTGAAGCTTTCTTT
CASSLGGQTLKNTEAFF
>-|TRBJ2-7|14|-|TRBV27
TGTGCCAGCAGTTTAGGCAAAGGGGGCTACGAGCAGTACTTC
CASSLGKGGYEQYF
>TRBD1|TRBJ1-3|17|-|TRBV6-1
TGTGCCAGCAGTGGACACTGGGACAGGAGCTCTGGAAACACCATATATTTT
CASSGHWDRSSGNTIYF
>-|TRBJ2-7|14|-|TRBV27
TGTGCCAGCAGTTTACAGGGTTCCTACTACGAGCAGTACTTC
CASSLQGSYYEQYF
>TRBD1|TRBJ1-2|16|-|TRBV4-3
TGCGCCAGCAGCCAAGATTATCGGACAGGGCTCCCTGGCTACACCTTC
CASSQDYRTGLPGYTF
>TRBD1|TRBJ1-5|15|-|TRBV15
TGTGCCACCAGCAGGCCCGACAGGGGATCTCAGCCCCAGCATTTT
CATSRPDRGSQPQHF
>TRBD1|TRBJ2-5|15|once|TRBV27
TGTGCCAGCAGTTCGTGGGACAGGGGCCAAGAGACCCAGTACTTC
CASSSWDRGQETQYF
>-|TRBJ1-2|12|-|TRBV10-2
TGCGCCAGCAGTGAGATGGGTAATGGCTACACCTTC
CASSEMGNGYTF
>-|TRBJ1-3|14|-|TRBV1
TGCACCAGCAGCCAAGGAGGTTCTGGAAACACCATATATTTT
CTSSQGGSGNTIYF
>TRBD2|TRBJ2-7|16|-|TRBV27
TGTGCCAGCCGAATGGCGGGACTAGCCCCGACCTACGAGCAGTACTTC
CASRMAGLAPTYEQYF
>-|TRBJ1-1|12|-|TRBV10-3
TGTGCCATCAGTGAGGGCCAGAGTGAAGCTTTCTTT
CAISEGQSEAFF
>-|TRBJ1-2|14|-|TRBV9
TGTGCCAGCAGCAGCACAGGCTCTAACTATGGCTACACCTTC
CASSSTGSNYGYTF
>-|TRBJ2-3|11|-|TRBV27
TGTGCCAGCAGTTCGACGTATACGCAGTATTTT
CASSSTYTQYF
>-|TRBJ1-3|14|-|TRBV9
TGTGCCAGCAGCGGCGGGAGTATGGGAAACACCATATATTTT
CASSGGSMGNTIYF
>-|TRBJ2-7|16|-|TRBV18
TGTGCCAGCTCACCATTAACAGGGCAGGGTTCCTACGAGCAGTACTTC
CASSPLTGQGSYEQYF
>-|TRBJ1-1|13|-|TRBV27
TGTGCCAGCAGTTTACTAGGGGACACTGAAGCTTTCTTT
CASSLLGDTEAFF
>TRBD2|TRBJ2-7|15|-|TRBV7-2
TGTGCCAGCAGCTTAAAGACTAGCGGGAGTTACGAGCAGTACTTC
CASSLKTSGSYEQYF
>TRBD1|TRBJ2-7|14|-|TRBV6-1
TGTGCCAGCACTACCCTGGTTGGGGTGACAGGGGCCACCTTC
CASTTLVGVTGATF
>-|TRBJ2-7|14|few|TRBV15
TGTGCCACCAGCAACGACCCGAGCTCCTACGAGCAGTACTTC
CATSNDPSSYEQYF
>TRBD2|TRBJ2-7|14|once|TRBV19
TGTGCCAGTAGAATGGCGGGGGGTTCCTACGAGCAGTACTTC
CASRMAGGSYEQYF
>-|TRBJ1-1|17|-|TRBV28
TGTGCCAGCAGTTTCAGTTCCGTCCCACGGCGGAACACTGAAGCTTTCTTT
CASSFSSVPRRNTEAFF
>TRBD1|TRBJ2-7|16|-|TRBV27
TGTGCCAGCAGGATAACAGGGGGAATTGGCCCCTACGAGCAGTACTTC
CASRITGGIGPYEQYF
>-|TRBJ2-7|11|-|TRBV13
TGTGCCAGCAGCCCCACCTACGAGCAGTACTTC
CASSPTYEQYF
>-|TRBJ1-5|16|-|TRBV5-6
TGTGCCAGCAGCTACGGGACTTCCCTAAGCAATCAGCCCCAGCATTTT
CASSYGTSLSNQPQHF
>TRBD1|TRBJ2-7|16|-|TRBV4-1
TGCGCCAGCAGCCAAGAAACCGGGACAGGGGCCTACGAGCAGTACTTC
CASSQETGTGAYEQYF
>-|TRBJ2-1|16|-|TRBV7-2
TGTGCCAGCAGCCCGAACGGGGGAGGCGCCTACAATGAGCAGTTCTTC
CASSPNGGGAYNEQFF
>-|TRBJ1-2|14|-|TRBV5-1
TGCGCCAGCAGCCTCACGGACAGCGCGTATGGCTACACCTTC
CASSLTDSAYGYTF
>TRBD1|TRBJ2-6|15|-|TRBV2
TGTGCCAGCAGGATGACAGGGACCGGGGCCAACGTCCTGACTTTC
CASRMTGTGANVLTF
>-|TRBJ1-4|16|once|TRBV9
TGTGCCAGCAGCGTAGGATCGACAGACCGGGATGAAAAACTGTTTTTT
CASSVGSTDRDEKLFF
>TRBD2|TRBJ2-1|16|-|TRBV11-2
TGTGCCAGCAGCTGGCTTGGGACTAGCCCCTACAATGAGCAGTTCTTC
CASSWLGTSPYNEQFF
>TRBD1|TRBJ2-2|15|-|TRBV5-1
TGCGCCAGCAGCTTGTATGGACAGGGGGCCGGGGAGCTGTTTTTT
CASSLYGQGAGELFF
>-|TRBJ2-2|14|-|TRBV9
TGTGCCAGCAGCGTCCACGCCGTCGCCCGGGAGCTGTTTTTT
CASSVHAVARELFF
>-|TRBJ2-1|13|-|TRBV5-1
TGCGCCAGCAGCTTGGTCAGGGTCAATGAGCAGTTCTTC
CASSLVRVNEQFF
>-|TRBJ2-5|15|-|TRBV5-1
TGCGCCAGCACCCTTTCCGCTTCTGGGGGAGAGACCCAGTACTTC
CASTLSASGGETQYF
>-|TRBJ1-1|11|-|TRBV6-1
TGTGCCACCCAAAGGGTGGGTGAAGCTTTCTTT
CATQRVGEAFF
>-|TRBJ1-1|13|-|TRBV7-2
TGTGCCAGCAGCTTACTTGTTAACACTGAAGCTTTCTTT
CASSLLVNTEAFF
>TRBD2|TRBJ2-5|16|-|TRBV5-1
TGCGCCAGCAGCTGGGGGACTAGCGGGAAAGGGGAGACCCAGTACTTC
CASSWGTSGKGETQYF
>-|TRBJ1-1|14|-|TRBV30
TGTGCCTGGACCTGGGCACCGACGAACACTGAAGCTTTCTTT
CAWTWAPTNTEAFF
>-|TRBJ1-2|14|-|TRBV5-8
TGTGCCAGCAGCTTGGTCCAGACTATCTATGGCTACACCTTC
CASSLVQTIYGYTF
>-|TRBJ1-3|14|-|TRBV9
TGTGCCAGCAGCGGGATCACCTCTGGAAACACCATATATTTT
CASSGITSGNTIYF
>-|TRBJ2-1|16|-|TRBV9
TGTGCCAGCAGCGTAGCAACGGGAATATCAGGCAATGAGCAGTTCTTC
CASSVATGISGNEQFF
>-|TRBJ1-5|15|-|TRBV5-1
TGCGCCAGCAGCTTGACAGGGATGAGCAATCAGCCCCAGCATTTT
CASSLTGMSNQPQHF
>-|TRBJ2-7|14|-|TRBV7-8
TGTGCCAGCAGCTTAGGAGTCAGGTCCTACGAGCAGTACTTC
CASSLGVRSYEQYF